Shown below are 17 T cell receptor beta chains from a single sample sequenced in a study of cytomegalovirus exposure and HLA in healthy donors (dated by TCRdb to 2017 to 2019). The library came from the immunoSEQ multiplex PCR assay. TCRdb took this table from immuneACCESS and kept in-frame rearrangements with V and J called. Such tables lack part of the clones; where checked against another copy, unresolved V genes explain under half of the gap, and the rest is unexplained. For this sample there are approximately 150,000 clones; over 80% appear just once. The ten largest clonotypes hold roughly 4.3% of the sample. Sequencing used PBMCs. Receptors were obtained from a man aged 18 to 35 in good health and CMV-seropositive.

The chain uses TRBV18 and TRBJ1-6, with 10 bases that match TRBD1. The V gene end was trimmed by 2 bases and the J gene end by 4 bases; junction bases not matched to a gene: 2. The CDR3 runs to 16 residues. Germline assignment: CDR1 KGHSH and CDR2 LQKENI. The DNA of the CDR3 is TGTGCCAGCTCACCAGAGGGACAGGGGTATAATTCACCCCTCCACTTT. It is translated as CASSPEGQGYNSPLHF.

The chain joins TRBV6-1 to TRBJ2-3, with D perhaps matching TRBD2 (5 bases). CDR1 MNHNS and CDR2 SASEGT come from the germline V gene. V lost 5 bases and J 10 bases, leaving 22 bases between the germline ends. The CDR3 runs 15 residues. The CDR3 loop is CASSPISGKFEAQYF. CDR3 DNA sequence: TGTGCCAGCAGTCCCATCTCGGGGAAATTCGAAGCGCAGTATTTT.

This chain uses TRBV30 with TRBJ1-2, with 9 bases fitting TRBD1. The germline CDR1 and CDR2 sequences are GTSNPN and SVGIG (reference sequence). Losses at the gene ends were 3 bases for V and 2 bases for J; bases not matched to a gene: 4. The CDR3 has 14 amino acids. The CDR3 protein is CAWSAGTGNYGYTF. The CDR3 bases are TGTGCCTGGAGCGCCGGGACAGGGAACTATGGCTACACCTTC.

V usage is TRBV28 and J usage is TRBJ2-5; D may be TRBD1 (5 bases). The CDR3 spans 14 residues. The V and J ends lost 5 bases and 4 bases respectively, with 14 bases between them. Germline V CDR1 and CDR2: MDHEN, SYDVKM. Here the CDR3 DNA reads TGTGCCAGCAGTGCCCGGGCAGGGTTAGAGACCCAGTACTTC. Translation gives CASSARAGLETQYF.

This sequence joins TRBV7-3 and TRBJ2-3; D is unresolved. The CDR3 sequence is 13 residues long. Germline CDR1 and CDR2: SGHTA and FQGTGA. Trimming cost V 4 bases and J 0 bases, with 5 bases left between them. In DNA, the CDR3 is TGTGCCAGCAGCTCGACTAGCACAGATACGCAGTATTTT. Translated, it gives CASSSTSTDTQYF.

Written as DNA, the CDR3 is TGTGCCAGCAGCTACCGGGACAGGGCGATCTCAGCTTTCTTT. Translation gives CASSYRDRAISAFF. The rearrangement uses TRBV5-4 and TRBJ1-1, with 9 bases aligning to TRBD1. Germline values: CDR1 SGHNT, CDR2 YYREEE (reference sequence). CDR3 length: 14 amino acids. The J segment lost 10 bases and the V segment lost 3 bases, leaving 10 bases of the junction unmatched.

This chain joins TRBV5-1 and TRBJ1-1, with D perhaps matching TRBD1 (5 bases). Germline V gene sequence: CDR1 SGHRS, CDR2 YFSETQ. This CDR3 has 15 amino acids. V dropped 0 bases and J dropped 3 bases, with 12 bases sitting between them. This CDR3 is CASSLGQTSYTEAFF. As DNA, the CDR3 is TGCGCCAGCAGCTTGGGACAGACCTCGTACACTGAAGCTTTCTTT.

The chain has TRBV14 and TRBJ1-2; D not resolved. The length of the CDR3 is 13 residues. Germline V gene lookup returns CDR1 SGHDN and CDR2 FVKESK. V lost 4 bases to trimming and J lost 5 bases, with 11 bases between them. In DNA form, the CDR3 reads TGTGCCAGCAGCCCCGGTGCCTATTATGGCTACACCTTC. Translation gives CASSPGAYYGYTF.

The rearrangement joins TRBV2 to TRBJ1-6, with 7 bases lining up with TRBD1. V was clipped by 6 bases and J by 9 bases; unmatched bases: 5. Germline CDR1 SNHLY, CDR2 FYNNEI. This CDR3 contains 13 residues. The CDR3 loop is CASRGGQTSPLHF. The CDR3 nucleotides read TGTGCCAGCAGGGGGGGACAGACTTCACCCCTCCACTTT.

V usage is TRBV6-5 and J usage is TRBJ1-1, with D unclear. V gave up 2 bases and J gave up 0 bases, with 4 bases separating them. Germline CDR1 reads MNHEY; CDR2 reads SVGAGI. The CDR3 has 13 residues. The DNA of the CDR3 is TGTGCCAGCAGTTACCGGGTGAACACTGAAGCTTTCTTT. This translates into CASSYRVNTEAFF.

The chain has TRBV19 and TRBJ1-1; D unclear. The CDR3 covers 11 residues. Germline V gene data show CDR1 as LNHDA and CDR2 as SQIVND (reference sequence). The germline V and J ends were trimmed by 10 bases and 5 bases, with 11 bases remaining between them. The CDR3 loop reads CATSAVTEAFF. CDR3 DNA: TGTGCCACCTCTGCGGTAACTGAAGCTTTCTTT.

The V call is TRBV5-6, the J call TRBJ2-2; maybe TRBD2 (6 bases). Trimming stripped 7 bases from V and 5 bases from J, with 15 bases between. The CDR3 covers 14 residues. CDR1 SGHDT and CDR2 YYEEEE come from the germline V gene. CDR3 DNA: TGTGCCAGCCAGCTAGGAGGGTATACCGGGGAGCTGTTTTTT. Translation: CASQLGGYTGELFF.

The V gene is TRBV5-4, the J gene TRBJ1-4, with 11 bases fitting TRBD1. The CDR3 is 15 amino acids. Germline CDR1 SGHNT, CDR2 YYREEE (reference sequence). The V and J ends lost 4 bases and 8 bases, in that order; junction bases with no gene match: 7. The chain's CDR3 is CASSLRTGGREKLFF. The CDR3 bases are TGTGCCAGCAGCCTCCGGACAGGGGGCCGCGAAAAACTGTTTTTT.

This rearrangement joins TRBV25-1 to TRBJ2-4; 7 bases align to TRBD1. V shed 3 bases and J 0 bases; nucleotides not matched to a gene: 11. This CDR3 spans 18 amino acids. CDR1 is MGHDK, CDR2 SYGVNS, per germline. The CDR3 DNA reads as TGTGCCAGCAGTGACGACAGGGCCCCGGCCATAGCCAAAAACATTCAGTACTTC. Translated, it gives CASSDDRAPAIAKNIQYF.

This clone was seen once. The chain is built from TRBV30 and TRBJ2-3; TRBD2 matches 11 bases. The V gene's germline CDR1 is GTSNPN and CDR2 SVGIG (reference sequence). V was clipped by 1 base and J by 6 bases; unmatched bases: 6. The CDR3 spans 15 residues. CDR3 DNA sequence: TGTGCCTGGAGTGGGGGACTAGCGGCCCGGGATACGCAGTATTTT. Amino acid sequence: CAWSGGLAARDTQYF.

The chain joins TRBV7-9 to TRBJ1-4; D call uncertain. CDR3 length: 16 amino acids. Trimming removed 3 bases from V and 0 bases from J, with 11 bases in between. Germline V gene data show CDR1 as SEHNR and CDR2 as FQNEAQ (reference sequence). CDR3 in DNA: TGTGCCAGCAGCTTCTATGGTGTGGCAACTAATGAAAAACTGTTTTTT. Translation gives CASSFYGVATNEKLFF. Drawing the rest from reference TRBV7-9 and TRBJ1-4, the complete variable domain is DTGVSQNPRHKITKRGQNVTFRCDPISEHNRLYWYRQTLGQGPEFLTYFQNEAQLEKSRLLSDRFSAERPKGSFSTLEIQRTEQGDSAMYLCASSFYGVATNEKLFFGSGTQLSVL.

The chain combines TRBV7-8 with TRBJ1-1; 11 bases agree with TRBD1. This CDR3 spans 15 amino acids. Trimming removed 1 base from V and 6 bases from J; junction bases left unmatched: 4. The germline gives CDR1 SGHVS, CDR2 FQNEAQ. DNA for the CDR3: TGTGCCAGCAGCTTAGGGACAGGGGGCCTCGCTGAAGCTTTCTTT. Translated: CASSLGTGGLAEAFF.